One sample yielded the 24 T cell receptor beta chains listed below, sequenced in a study of regulatory T cells in long-lasting Graves disease. Described time point: newly diagnosed GD, antithyroid drugs for less than 3 months. From PBMCs, RNA was extracted and then used to make the TCR library. CDR3 regions were amplified by Arm-PCR using iRepertoire HTBI primers to build TCR beta libraries. TCRdb processed the multiplex PCR reads anew with MiXCR; each CDR3 protein has one entry. The sample consists of about 500,000 distinct CDR3 sequences, 15% to 20% of them appearing once. This same sample was also part of a study on T cells in Graves' hyperthyroidism and ophthalmopathy.

This specimen consisted of peripheral blood mononuclear cells (PBMCs), obtained at new diagnosis, from a patient treated with antithyroid drugs. The source of these receptors is a middle-aged man with Graves disease.

The sample holds many counts of this clonotype. This chain links TRBV20-1 with TRBJ2-1; D is possibly TRBD2 (5 bases). V lost 3 bases, J lost 8 bases, and 14 bases lay in between. The CDR3 contains 13 residues. The germline V gene has CDR1 DFQATT and CDR2 SNEGSKA (reference sequence). CDR3 in DNA: TGCAGTGCTAGGTTAGCCGGGGTCCATGAGCAGTTCTTC. Translated, it gives CSARLAGVHEQFF.

This clonotype was found a few times. This rearrangement joins TRBV19 to TRBJ2-3; 8 positions match TRBD1. Matching the DNA end better, TRBJ1-1 makes the J call doubtful. CDR3 length: 13 residues. Germline lookup yields CDR1 LNHDA and CDR2 SQIVND (reference sequence). CDR3 sequence reads: CASSRTGTERAFF. CDR3 coding DNA: TGTGCCAGTAGTCGGACAGGGACTGAGCGAGCTTTCTTT.

This clonotype was recorded at least ten times. The genes are TRBV28 and TRBJ1-2; D unclear. This CDR3 has 12 residues. CDR1 MDHEN and CDR2 SYDVKM come from the germline V gene. The V end was cut by 7 bases, the J end by 2 bases, with 8 bases between. The CDR3 protein is CASTRDNYGYTF. In DNA form, the CDR3 reads TGTGCCAGCACCCGAGACAACTATGGCTACACCTTC.

With regard to this clonotype: One end of the junction fails to match germline, which may point to a read error. This chain connects TRBV6-2 or TRBV6-3 to TRBJ2-3, with D maybe TRBD1 (6 bases). The CDR3 extends over 14 amino acids. Germline V gives CDR1 MNHEY, CDR2 SVGEGT. This chain's CDR3 is CVSSPTGATDTQYF. The DNA of the CDR3 is TGTGTCAGCAGCCCGACAGGAGCCACAGATACGCAGTATTTT.

This clonotype was seen at least ten times. The CDR3 sequence is CASSYSTASQAPQPQHF. The CDR3 nucleotides read TGTGCCAGCAGTTACTCGACGGCCAGCCAAGCCCCTCAGCCCCAGCATTTT. The chain carries TRBV6-8 and TRBJ1-5; D unclear. The germline V gene has CDR1 MNHGY and CDR2 SAAAGT. V was clipped by 0 bases and J by 6 bases, with 18 bases between them. This CDR3 spans 17 amino acids.

Comment on this clonotype: A much larger clone is a single base away; this may be a read error. The V call is TRBV28, the J call TRBJ2-5; 14 nucleotides agree with TRBD2. Losses at the gene ends were 7 bases for V and 5 bases for J; bases not matched to a gene: 9. Germline CDR1 MDHEN, CDR2 SYDVKM. The CDR3 is 16 amino acids. CDR3 DNA sequence: TGTGCCAGCACCCCGGGACTAGCGGGAGAATATGAGACCCAGTACTTC. Encoded protein: CASTPGLAGEYETQYF.

The CDR3 is CASSDYSPEAFF. The CDR3 coding sequence is TGTGCCAGCTCCGACTATTCCCCTGAAGCTTTCTTT. V and J are TRBV12-3 or TRBV12-4 and TRBJ1-1; D is ambiguous. Trimming shortened V by 8 bases and J by 6 bases, and 13 bases separated the two germline ends. The CDR3 totals 12 residues.

To note about this clonotype: A far larger clone is a single base away, which makes a read error likely. This chain links TRBV7-9 with TRBJ2-7; TRBD2 is a possible D gene (6 bases). Germline V gene sequence: CDR1 SEHNR, CDR2 FQNEAQ (reference sequence). The CDR3 spans 18 residues. Deletions cut 5 bases from V and 7 bases from J, with 30 bases between. CDR3 nucleotides: TGTGCCAGCAGCGTAGGGACGTCGCGGGACCCCTATCGGGAGGAGCAGTACTTC. Protein product: CASSVGTSRDPYREEQYF.

Many counts were recorded for this clonotype. V and J are TRBV20-1 and TRBJ2-3, with 10 bases identical to TRBD1. Germline CDR1 and CDR2: DFQATT and SNEGSKA (reference sequence). There are 16 residues in the CDR3. V lost 6 bases to trimming and J lost 1 base; unmatched junction nucleotides: 10. The CDR3, as DNA: TGCAGTGCCCCTCCCCTGACAGGGGGCCGCACAGATACGCAGTATTTT. Protein: CSAPPLTGGRTDTQYF.

This clonotype was detected ten times or more. The V gene is TRBV7-9, the J gene TRBJ2-1; D not certain. The ends were cut back, 5 bases at V and 6 bases at J, with 8 bases in the middle. CDR1 SEHNR and CDR2 FQNEAQ come from the germline V gene (reference sequence). The length of the CDR3 is 12 residues. CDR3 bases: TGTGCCAGCAGCCGTGGCCGCAATGAGCAGTTCTTC. Translation gives CASSRGRNEQFF.

This clonotype was counted ten times or more. The rearrangement links TRBV7-2 to TRBJ1-1; no definite D call. Germline V gives CDR1 SGHTA, CDR2 FQGNSA. V lost 2 bases and J 10 bases, leaving 14 bases between the germline ends. The CDR3 loop spans 13 amino acids. CDR3 loop: CASSLNRRWGAFF. DNA of the CDR3: TGTGCCAGCAGCTTAAATAGGCGGTGGGGAGCTTTCTTT.

This clonotype has only a few counts. V gene TRBV12-3 or TRBV12-4 combines with J gene TRBJ2-1, with TRBD2 matching 7 bases. The CDR3 extends over 16 amino acids. J was trimmed by 2 bases and V by 6 bases; bases with no gene match: 10. The chain's CDR3 is CASSLMAGEAYNEQFF. The DNA of the CDR3 is TGTGCCAGCAGCCTCATGGCGGGAGAGGCCTACAATGAGCAGTTCTTC.

This clonotype turned up a few times. V is TRBV2 and J is TRBJ2-5; 11 bases map to TRBD2. The germline V gene has CDR1 SNHLY and CDR2 FYNNEI. V shed 8 bases and J 1 base; nucleotides not matched to a gene: 9. This CDR3 spans 16 amino acids. CDR3 protein: CASATGTSGSQETQYF. CDR3 DNA: TGTGCCAGCGCTACAGGAACTAGCGGGAGCCAAGAGACCCAGTACTTC.

This clonotype was found a few times. The V gene is TRBV29-1, the J gene TRBJ2-5; D perhaps matches TRBD2 (5 bases). The CDR3 is 12 amino acids. Germline V gene lookup returns CDR1 SQVTM and CDR2 ANQGSEA. Deletions cut 3 bases from V and 9 bases from J, with 14 bases between. As DNA, the CDR3 is TGCAGCGTTGATCTCTGGAGCGGCGCCCAGTACTTC. Protein sequence: CSVDLWSGAQYF.

This clonotype showed up just a few times. A much more abundant neighbour one base away suggests this may be a read error. The chain links TRBV29-1 to TRBJ2-7; 7 bases align to TRBD2. The length of the CDR3 is 14 residues. The germline CDR1 and CDR2 sequences are SQVTM and ANQGSEA. Here the CDR3 reads CSVKIREAAYERYF. In DNA form, the CDR3 reads TGCAGCGTTAAGATACGGGAGGCCGCCTACGAGCGGTACTTC.

To note about this clonotype: Just one base apart from a much larger clone, this may be a read error. CDR3 residues: CSASIVNEQVF. The CDR3 DNA follows: TGCAGTGCTAGTATTGTCAATGAGCAGGTCTTC. V gene TRBV20-1 combines with J gene TRBJ2-1; no reliable D call. The CDR3 totals 11 residues. Germline V gives CDR1 DFQATT, CDR2 SNEGSKA (reference sequence).

This clonotype occurred a few times. The rearrangement uses TRBV7-2 and TRBJ1-1; D remains unclear. Germline-derived CDR1 and CDR2 are SGHTA and FQGNSA. Trimming shortened V by 0 bases and J by 3 bases, and 5 bases separated the two germline ends. This CDR3 contains 13 residues. Here the CDR3 DNA reads TGTGCCAGCAGCTTAGCGAGTCACACTGAAGCTTTCTTT. It codes for CASSLASHTEAFF.

This rearrangement joins TRBV19 to TRBJ1-5, with 8 bases identical to TRBD1. The CDR3 sequence is 16 residues long. Germline CDR1 is LNHDA and CDR2 is SQIVND (reference sequence). V trimming: 6 bases; J trimming: 0 bases; junction bases outside the gene matches: 7. CDR3 in DNA: TGTGCCAGTAGAACACAGGGGGTTAATAGCAATCAGCCCCAGCATTTT. It codes for CASRTQGVNSNQPQHF.

A note on this clonotype: This could be a read error, since a much larger clone is one nucleotide away. The V and J genes are TRBV6-1 and TRBJ1-2; D remains ambiguous. This CDR3 region has 16 residues. Germline V lookup: CDR1 MNHNS, CDR2 SASEGT. The CDR3 region is CVSSKRFADGNYGYTF. The CDR3, as DNA: TGTGTCAGCAGTAAAAGATTCGCCGACGGAAACTATGGCTACACCTTC.

This clonotype occurred many times. V usage is TRBV20-1 and J usage is TRBJ2-7; D tentatively fits TRBD1 or TRBD2 (5 bases each). V gave up 0 bases and J gave up 3 bases, with 6 bases separating them. The CDR3 has 12 residues. The germline CDR1 and CDR2 sequences are DFQATT and SNEGSKA (reference sequence). The CDR3: CSAREGVYEQYF. The CDR3 DNA is TGCAGTGCTAGAGAGGGGGTCTACGAGCAGTACTTC.

This clonotype was picked up many times. V usage is TRBV20-1 and J usage is TRBJ1-1, with 7 bases lining up with TRBD1. Germline V gene sequence: CDR1 DFQATT, CDR2 SNEGSKA (reference sequence). This CDR3 region has 14 residues. V lost 3 bases, J lost 3 bases, and 7 bases stayed unmatched. CDR3 DNA sequence: TGCAGTGCTAGCGACCACAGGGGATACACTGAAGCTTTCTTT. Residues: CSASDHRGYTEAFF.

This clonotype has at least ten counts. The genes are TRBV7-9 and TRBJ1-2, with 7 bases that match TRBD1. The CDR3 spans 14 residues. J lost 4 bases, V lost 5 bases, and 7 bases had no gene match. The germline V gene has CDR1 SEHNR and CDR2 FQNEAQ (reference sequence). The CDR3 nucleotides are TGTGCCAGCAGCCTCCGGGACAGTCTCTATGGCTACACCTTC. This codes for CASSLRDSLYGYTF.

This clonotype was seen a few times. The rearrangement joins TRBV4-2 to TRBJ2-7; 7 positions match TRBD2. Germline lookup yields CDR1 LGHNA and CDR2 YNFKEQ. The CDR3 sequence is 15 residues long. V trimming: 0 bases; J trimming: 3 bases; junction bases outside the gene matches: 5. The CDR3 spells CASSQDFGRGYEQYF. The CDR3 nucleotides are TGTGCCAGCAGCCAAGATTTTGGGAGGGGCTACGAGCAGTACTTC.

In this sample, this clonotype turned up many times. The J gene is TRBJ2-1, the V gene TRBV5-1, with D perhaps given as TRBD1 or TRBD2 (6 bases each). Germline V CDR1 and CDR2: SGHRS, YFSETQ. The CDR3 has 17 amino acids. Trimming took 4 bases from V and 8 from J, leaving 25 bases between them. The DNA for the CDR3 is TGCGCCAGCAGCGATGAGGGGGTCGGGGGCGGCGGGTATGAGCAGTTCTTC. Translation: CASSDEGVGGGGYEQFF.